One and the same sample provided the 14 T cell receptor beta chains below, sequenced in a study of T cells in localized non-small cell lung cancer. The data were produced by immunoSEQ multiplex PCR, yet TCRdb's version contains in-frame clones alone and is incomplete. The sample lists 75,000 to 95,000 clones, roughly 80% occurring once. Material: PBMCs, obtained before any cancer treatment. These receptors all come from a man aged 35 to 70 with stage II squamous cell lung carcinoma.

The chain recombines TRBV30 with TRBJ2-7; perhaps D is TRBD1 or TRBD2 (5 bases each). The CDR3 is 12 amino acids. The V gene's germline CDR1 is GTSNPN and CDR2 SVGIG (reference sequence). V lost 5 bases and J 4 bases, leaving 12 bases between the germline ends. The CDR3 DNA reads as TGTGCCTGGTCTGGGGGTCGGTACGAGCAGTACTTC. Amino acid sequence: CAWSGGRYEQYF.

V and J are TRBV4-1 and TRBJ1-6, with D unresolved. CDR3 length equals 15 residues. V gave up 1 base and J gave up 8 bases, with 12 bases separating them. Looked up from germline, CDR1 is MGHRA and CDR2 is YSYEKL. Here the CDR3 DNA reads TGCGCCAGCAGCCAAGGTGACCATGGGGATTCACCCCTCCACTTT. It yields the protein CASSQGDHGDSPLHF.

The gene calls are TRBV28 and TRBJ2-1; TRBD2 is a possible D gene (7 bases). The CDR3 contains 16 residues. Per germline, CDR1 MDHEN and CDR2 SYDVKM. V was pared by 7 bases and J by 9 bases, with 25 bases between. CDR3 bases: TGTGCCAGCATCTCCACCGGGGGGCTGGGATGGGGTGAGCAGTTCTTC. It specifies CASISTGGLGWGEQFF.

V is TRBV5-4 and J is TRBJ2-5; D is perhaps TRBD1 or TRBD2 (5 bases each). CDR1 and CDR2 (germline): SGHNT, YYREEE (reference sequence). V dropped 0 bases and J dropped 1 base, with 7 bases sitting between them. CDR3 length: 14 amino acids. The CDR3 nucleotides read TGTGCCAGCAGCTTGGGAGGGGCCCAAGAGACCCAGTACTTC. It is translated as CASSLGGAQETQYF.

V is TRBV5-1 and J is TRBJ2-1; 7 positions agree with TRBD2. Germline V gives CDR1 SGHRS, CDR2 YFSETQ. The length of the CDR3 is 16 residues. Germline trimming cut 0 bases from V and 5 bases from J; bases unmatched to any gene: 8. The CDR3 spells CASSLAAVRGNNEQFF. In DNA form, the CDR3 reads TGCGCCAGCAGCTTGGCGGCTGTGCGGGGGAACAATGAGCAGTTCTTC.

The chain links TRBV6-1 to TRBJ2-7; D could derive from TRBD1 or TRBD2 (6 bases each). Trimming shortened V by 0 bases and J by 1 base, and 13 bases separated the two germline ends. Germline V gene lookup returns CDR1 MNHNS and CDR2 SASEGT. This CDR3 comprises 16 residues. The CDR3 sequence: CASSEAFWGASYEQYF. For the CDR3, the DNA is TGTGCCAGCAGTGAAGCGTTCTGGGGGGCATCCTACGAGCAGTACTTC.

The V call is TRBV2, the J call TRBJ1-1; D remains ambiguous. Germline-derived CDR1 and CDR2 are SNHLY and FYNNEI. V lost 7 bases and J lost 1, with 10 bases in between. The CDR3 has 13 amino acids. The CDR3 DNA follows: TGTGCCAGCATGAGACACCCGAACACTGAAGCTTTCTTT. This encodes CASMRHPNTEAFF.

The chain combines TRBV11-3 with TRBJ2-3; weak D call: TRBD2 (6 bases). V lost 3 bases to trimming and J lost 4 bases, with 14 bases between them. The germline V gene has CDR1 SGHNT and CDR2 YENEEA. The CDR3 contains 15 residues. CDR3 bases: TGTGCCAGCAGCTTCGGCGGGGAAGGAGCAGATACGCAGTATTTT. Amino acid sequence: CASSFGGEGADTQYF.

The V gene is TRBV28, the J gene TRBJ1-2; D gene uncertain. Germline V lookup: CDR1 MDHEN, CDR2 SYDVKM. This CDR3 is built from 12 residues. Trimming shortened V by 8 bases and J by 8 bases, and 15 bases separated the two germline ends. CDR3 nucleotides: TGTGCCAGCGGTTACAGCATTTCGGGCTACACCTTC. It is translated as CASGYSISGYTF.

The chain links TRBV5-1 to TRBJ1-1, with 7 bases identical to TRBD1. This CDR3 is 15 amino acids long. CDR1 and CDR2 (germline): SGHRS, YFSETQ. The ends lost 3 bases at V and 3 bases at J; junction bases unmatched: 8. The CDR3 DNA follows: TGCGCCAGCAGCTCTTTGACAGGGCGGCACACTGAAGCTTTCTTT. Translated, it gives CASSSLTGRHTEAFF.

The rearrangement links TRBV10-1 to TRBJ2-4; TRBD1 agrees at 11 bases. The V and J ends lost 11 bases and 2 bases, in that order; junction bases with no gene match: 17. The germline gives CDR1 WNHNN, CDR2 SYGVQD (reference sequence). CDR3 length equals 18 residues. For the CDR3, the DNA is TGCGCCCGACTGGAGTCGACGGGGACAGGGGGATCCAAAAACATTCAGTACTTC. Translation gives CARLESTGTGGSKNIQYF.

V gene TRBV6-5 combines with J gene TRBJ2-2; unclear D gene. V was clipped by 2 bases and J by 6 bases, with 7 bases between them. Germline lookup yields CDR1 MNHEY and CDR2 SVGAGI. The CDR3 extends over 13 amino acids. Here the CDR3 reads CASSYVGSGELFF. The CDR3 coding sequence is TGTGCCAGCAGTTACGTGGGATCCGGGGAGCTGTTTTTT.

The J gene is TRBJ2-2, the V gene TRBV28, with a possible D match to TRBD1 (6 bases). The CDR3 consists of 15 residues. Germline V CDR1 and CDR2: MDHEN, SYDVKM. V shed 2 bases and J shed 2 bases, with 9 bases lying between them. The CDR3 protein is CASSLLDRNTGELFF. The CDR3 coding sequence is TGTGCCAGCAGTTTACTGGACAGAAACACCGGGGAGCTGTTTTTT.

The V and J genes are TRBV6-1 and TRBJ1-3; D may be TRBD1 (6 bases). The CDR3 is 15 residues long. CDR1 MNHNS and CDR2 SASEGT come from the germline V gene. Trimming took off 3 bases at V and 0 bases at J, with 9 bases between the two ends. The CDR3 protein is CASSEGHYSGNTIYF. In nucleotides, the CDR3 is TGTGCCAGCAGTGAGGGACATTACTCTGGAAACACCATATATTTT.